The sequence of this T cell receptor (beta chain) was determined in a study of shared clonotypes between healthy human individuals. The deep-level immunoSEQ assay was used. Assay: immunoSEQ multiplex PCR; the TCRdb copy retains only in-frame clones and omits some. The sample has roughly 2.2 million clones, about 90% seen once. The CD4+ fraction was divided into a CD45RA+ naive subset and a CD45RA-negative memory subset. The CDR3 length is 13 residues. V lost 4 bases and J 7 bases, leaving 10 bases between the germline ends. Germline CDR1 and CDR2: MGHRA and YSYEKL. The V and J genes are TRBV4-1 and TRBJ1-4, with D maybe TRBD1 (5 bases). This TCR derives from a man younger than 30 in good health. Some clones in this sample may be carry-over from other donors' samples. Input material: naive CD4+ T cells from PBMCs. Specified subset: CD45RA+ positively selected. CDR3 nucleotide sequence: TGCGCCAGCAGCCGGACGAGGGGTGAAAAACTGTTTTTT. Translated, it gives CASSRTRGEKLFF.